The present T cell receptor (beta chain) was sequenced within a study of response to subunit inactivated influenza vaccine. Broader study findings: It was the authors' suggestion that each seasonal influenza vaccination recruits few new T cells.

Germline V gives CDR1 SQVTM, CDR2 ANQGSEA. CDR3 length: 14 residues. With V trimmed by 7 bases and J by 4 bases, 9 bases remained unmatched. TCRdb called the RT-PCR reads again in MiXCR, with one record for every CDR3 protein. The sample holds 800,000 to 1,000,000 distinct CDR3 sequences; 20% to 25% are singletons and the top ten take roughly 10%. Details on this clonotype: As yet, its antigen is unknown.

Sequenced here: PBMCs from blood, sampled more than 4 days after vaccination. The clonotype originates from a man aged 45-65 years who received an inactivated influenza vaccine. The J gene is TRBJ2-5, the V gene TRBV29-1, with TRBD1 matching 10 bases. For the CDR3, the DNA is TGCAGCGCTTCGACAGGGGGCGAGGTAGAGACCCAGTACTTC. Amino acids: CSASTGGEVETQYF.